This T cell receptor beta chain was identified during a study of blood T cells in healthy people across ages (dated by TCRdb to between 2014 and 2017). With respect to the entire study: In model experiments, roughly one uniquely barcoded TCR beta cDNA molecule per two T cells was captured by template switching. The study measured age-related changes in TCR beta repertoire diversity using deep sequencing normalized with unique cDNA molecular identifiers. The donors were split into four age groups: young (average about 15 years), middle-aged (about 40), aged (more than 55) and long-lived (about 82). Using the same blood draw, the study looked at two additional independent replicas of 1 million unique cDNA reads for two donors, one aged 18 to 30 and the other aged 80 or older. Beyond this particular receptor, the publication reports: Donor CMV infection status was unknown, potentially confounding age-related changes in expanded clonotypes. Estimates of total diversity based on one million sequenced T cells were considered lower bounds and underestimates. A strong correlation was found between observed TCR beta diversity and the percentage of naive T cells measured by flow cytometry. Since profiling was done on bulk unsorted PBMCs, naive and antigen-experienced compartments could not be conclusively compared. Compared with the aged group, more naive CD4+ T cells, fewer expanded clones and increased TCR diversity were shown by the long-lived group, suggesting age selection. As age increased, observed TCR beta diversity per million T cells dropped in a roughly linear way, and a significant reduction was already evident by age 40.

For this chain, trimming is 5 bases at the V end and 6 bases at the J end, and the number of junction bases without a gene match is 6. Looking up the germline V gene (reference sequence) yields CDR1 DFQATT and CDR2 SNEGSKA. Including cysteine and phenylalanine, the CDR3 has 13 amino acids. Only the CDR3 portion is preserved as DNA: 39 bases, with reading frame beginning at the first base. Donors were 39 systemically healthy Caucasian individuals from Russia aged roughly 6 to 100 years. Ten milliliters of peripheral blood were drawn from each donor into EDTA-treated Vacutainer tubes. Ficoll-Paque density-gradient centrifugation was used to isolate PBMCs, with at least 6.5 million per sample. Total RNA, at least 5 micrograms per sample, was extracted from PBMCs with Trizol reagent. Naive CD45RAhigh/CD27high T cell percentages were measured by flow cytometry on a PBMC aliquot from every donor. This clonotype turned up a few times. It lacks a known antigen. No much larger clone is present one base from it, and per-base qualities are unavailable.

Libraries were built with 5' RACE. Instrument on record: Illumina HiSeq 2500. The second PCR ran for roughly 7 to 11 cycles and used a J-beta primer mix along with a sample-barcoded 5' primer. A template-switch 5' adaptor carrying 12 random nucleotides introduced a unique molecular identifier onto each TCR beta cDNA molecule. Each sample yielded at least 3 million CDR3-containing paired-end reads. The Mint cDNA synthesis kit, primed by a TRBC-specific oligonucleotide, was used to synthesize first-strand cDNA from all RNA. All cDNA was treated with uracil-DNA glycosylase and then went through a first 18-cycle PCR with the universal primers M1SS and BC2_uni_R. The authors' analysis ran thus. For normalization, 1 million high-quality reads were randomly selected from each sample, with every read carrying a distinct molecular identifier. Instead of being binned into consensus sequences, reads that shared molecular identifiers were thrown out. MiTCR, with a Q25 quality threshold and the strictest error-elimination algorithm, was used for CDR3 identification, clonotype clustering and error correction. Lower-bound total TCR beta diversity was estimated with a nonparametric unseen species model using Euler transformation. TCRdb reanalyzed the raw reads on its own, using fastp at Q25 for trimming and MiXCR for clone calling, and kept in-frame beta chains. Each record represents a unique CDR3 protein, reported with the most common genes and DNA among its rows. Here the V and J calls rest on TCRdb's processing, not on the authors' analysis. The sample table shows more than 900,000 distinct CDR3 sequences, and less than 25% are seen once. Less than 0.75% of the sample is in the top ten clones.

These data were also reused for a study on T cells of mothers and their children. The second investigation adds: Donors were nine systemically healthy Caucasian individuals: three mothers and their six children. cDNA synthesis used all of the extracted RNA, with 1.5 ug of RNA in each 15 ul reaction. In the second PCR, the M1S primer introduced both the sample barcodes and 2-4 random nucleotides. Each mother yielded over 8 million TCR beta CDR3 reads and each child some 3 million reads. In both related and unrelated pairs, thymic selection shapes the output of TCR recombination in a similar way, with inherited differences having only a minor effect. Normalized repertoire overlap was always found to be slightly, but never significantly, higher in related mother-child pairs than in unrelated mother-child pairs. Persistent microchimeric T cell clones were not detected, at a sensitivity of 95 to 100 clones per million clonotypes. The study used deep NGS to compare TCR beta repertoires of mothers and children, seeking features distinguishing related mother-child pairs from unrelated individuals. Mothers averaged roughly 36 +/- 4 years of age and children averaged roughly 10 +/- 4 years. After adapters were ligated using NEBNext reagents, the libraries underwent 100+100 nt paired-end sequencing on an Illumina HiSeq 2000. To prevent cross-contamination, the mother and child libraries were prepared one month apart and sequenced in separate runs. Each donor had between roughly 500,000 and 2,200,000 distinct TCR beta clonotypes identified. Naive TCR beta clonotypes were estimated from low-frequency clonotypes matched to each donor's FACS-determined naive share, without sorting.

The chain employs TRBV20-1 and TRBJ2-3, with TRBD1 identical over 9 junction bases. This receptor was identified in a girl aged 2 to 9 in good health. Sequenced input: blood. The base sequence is TGCAGTGCTTACAGGGGGCCCGTGGATACGCAGTATTTT. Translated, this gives CSAYRGPVDTQYF.